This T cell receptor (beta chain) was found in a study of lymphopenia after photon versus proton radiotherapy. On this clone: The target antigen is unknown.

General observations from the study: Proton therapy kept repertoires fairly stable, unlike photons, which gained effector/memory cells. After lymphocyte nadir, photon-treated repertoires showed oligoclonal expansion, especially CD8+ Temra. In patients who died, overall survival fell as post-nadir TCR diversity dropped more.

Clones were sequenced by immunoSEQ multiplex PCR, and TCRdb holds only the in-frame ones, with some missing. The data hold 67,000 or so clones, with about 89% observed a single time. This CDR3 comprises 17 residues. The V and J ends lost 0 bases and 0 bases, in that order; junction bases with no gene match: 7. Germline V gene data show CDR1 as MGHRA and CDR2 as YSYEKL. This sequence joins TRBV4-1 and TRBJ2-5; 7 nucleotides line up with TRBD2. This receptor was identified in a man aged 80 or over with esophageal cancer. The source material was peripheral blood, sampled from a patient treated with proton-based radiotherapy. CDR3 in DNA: TGCGCCAGCAGCCAAGATCCCAGCGGGGATTACCAAGAGACCCAGTACTTC. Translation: CASSQDPSGDYQETQYF.